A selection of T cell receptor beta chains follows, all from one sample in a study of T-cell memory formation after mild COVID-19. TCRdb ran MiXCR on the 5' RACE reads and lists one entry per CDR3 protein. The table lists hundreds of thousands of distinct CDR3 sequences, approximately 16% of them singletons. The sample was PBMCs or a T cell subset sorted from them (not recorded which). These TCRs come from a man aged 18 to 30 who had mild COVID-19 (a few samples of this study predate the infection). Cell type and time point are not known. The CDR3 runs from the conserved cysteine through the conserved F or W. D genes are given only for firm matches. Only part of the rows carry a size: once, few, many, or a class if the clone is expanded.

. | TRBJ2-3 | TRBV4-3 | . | CASSQDNIGGTDTQYF | TGCGCCAGCAGCCAAGATAACATAGGGGGCACAGATACGCAGTATTTT
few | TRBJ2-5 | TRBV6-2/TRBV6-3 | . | CASSYGTRTQETQYF | TGTGCCAGCAGTTATGGGACAAGAACACAAGAGACCCAGTACTTC
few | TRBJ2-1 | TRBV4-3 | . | CASSQEGLADNNEQFF | TGCGCCAGCAGCCAAGAGGGCCTAGCCGATAACAATGAGCAGTTCTTC
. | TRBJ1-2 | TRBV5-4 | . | CASSSDQSGYTF | TGTGCCAGCAGCTCCGACCAGTCCGGCTACACCTTC
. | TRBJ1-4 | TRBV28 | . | CASSLRPVSNEKLFF | TGTGCCAGCAGTTTACGTCCAGTATCTAATGAAAAACTGTTTTTT
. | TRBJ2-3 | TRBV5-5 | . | CASSLAENTDTQYF | TGTGCCAGCAGCTTGGCCGAGAACACAGATACGCAGTATTTT
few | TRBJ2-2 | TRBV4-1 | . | CASSQDLFRTRNTGELFF | TGCGCCAGCAGCCAAGATCTTTTCCGTACGAGGAACACCGGGGAGCTGTTTTTT
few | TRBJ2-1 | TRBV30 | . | CAWSVQGINEQFF | TGTGCCTGGAGTGTACAGGGTATCAATGAGCAGTTCTTC
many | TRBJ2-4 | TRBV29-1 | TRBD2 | CSVQGLAGSKNIQYF | TGCAGCGTGCAAGGACTAGCGGGGTCCAAAAACATTCAGTACTTC
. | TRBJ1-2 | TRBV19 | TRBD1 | CASYRDRGYSRGYTF | TGTGCCAGTTACCGGGACAGGGGGTACTCCCGCGGCTACACCTTC
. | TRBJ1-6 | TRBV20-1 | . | CSASQQGLNSPLHF | TGCAGTGCTAGCCAACAGGGTTTGAATTCACCCCTCCACTTT